The clone carrying this TCR beta chain has only one observation. CDR3 length equals 12 residues. From germline, CDR1 is LNHDA and CDR2 SQIVND (reference sequence). V shed 5 bases, J shed 8 bases, and the junction held 5 bases outside the gene matches. The source of the sample is a study of blood T cell repertoires in COVID-19. Turning to the study itself: Samples representing acute and convalescent COVID-19 were sourced from the United States, Italy and Spain. In each case, the material was cDNA or gDNA derived from T cells, B-cell-depleted T cells, or PBMCs.

Per the authors' pipeline: Estimation of nucleated cell counts was performed using reference gene primer amplification. The protocol was immunoSEQ multiplex PCR, while the TCRdb copy is restricted to in-frame clones and leaves out a portion. Clone size and V and J calls were adopted from that table, with D and trimming inferred from the DNA. The sample holds 250,000 or so clones; approximately 86% are singletons and the top ten take roughly 0.8%. The TCR sequence derives from a woman in her 30s with acute or convalescent COVID-19. The chain carries TRBV19 and TRBJ1-2; 7 bases align to TRBD1. Sequencing was performed on peripheral blood. The CDR3 nucleotides read TGTGCCAGTAGTGGGACAGCAGGCGGCTACACCTTC. This sequence encodes CASSGTAGGYTF.